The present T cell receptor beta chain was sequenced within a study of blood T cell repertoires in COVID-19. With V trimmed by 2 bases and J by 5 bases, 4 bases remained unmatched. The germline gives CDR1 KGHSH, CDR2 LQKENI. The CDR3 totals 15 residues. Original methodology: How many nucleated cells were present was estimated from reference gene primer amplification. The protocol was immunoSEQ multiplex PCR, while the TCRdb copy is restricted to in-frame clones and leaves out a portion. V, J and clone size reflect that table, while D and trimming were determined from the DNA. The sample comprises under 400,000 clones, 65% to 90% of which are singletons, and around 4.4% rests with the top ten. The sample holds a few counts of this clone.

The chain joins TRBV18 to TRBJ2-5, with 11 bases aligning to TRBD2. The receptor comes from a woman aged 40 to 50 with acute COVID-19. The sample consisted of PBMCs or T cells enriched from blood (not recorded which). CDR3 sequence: CASSPTSGSRETQYF. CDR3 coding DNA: TGTGCCAGCTCACCAACTAGCGGGAGTAGGGAGACCCAGTACTTC.